The clone carrying this T cell receptor (beta chain) has a handful of counts. Its antigen is currently unknown. Primers used in a second PCR of roughly 7 to 11 cycles were a sample-barcoded 5' primer and a J-beta primer mix. TCRdb called the 5' RACE reads again in MiXCR, with one record for every CDR3 protein. The sample lists 900,000 to 950,000 distinct CDR3 sequences; almost 30% were seen once. The CDR3 has 16 residues. Germline CDR1 is DFQATT and CDR2 is SNEGSKA (reference sequence). V lost 0 bases to trimming and J lost 2 bases, with 17 bases between them. This sample was taken from a study of blood T cells in healthy people across ages. Study-wide results and limits: With naive T cell percentage, TCR beta diversity showed a strong correlation.

Ranging in age from roughly 6 to 90, the donors were healthy Caucasian individuals from Russia. These data also featured in a second study, about T cells of mothers and their children.

The sequencing input was blood. This receptor was identified in a woman in her thirties or forties in good health. V gene TRBV20-1 combines with J gene TRBJ2-7, with D perhaps assigned TRBD1 or TRBD2 (6 bases each). For the CDR3, the DNA is TGCAGTGCTAGAGATCGGGTGGGGGGCGGCACCTACGAGCAGTACTTC. This sequence encodes CSARDRVGGGTYEQYF.